This TCR beta chain derives from a study of blood T cell repertoires in COVID-19. Study information: COVID-19 samples, acute and convalescent, were from the United States, Italy and Spain.

The CDR3 is made up of 15 amino acids. Germline CDR1 is KGHSH and CDR2 is LQKENI. The J segment lost 0 bases and the V segment lost 3 bases, leaving 3 bases of the junction unmatched. Clones were read by immunoSEQ multiplex PCR, and TCRdb kept only the in-frame ones, dropping some. Altogether 60,000 to 65,000 clones are present, over 55% being singletons, with the ten largest covering around 5.1%. The genes are TRBV18 and TRBJ2-3; TRBD2 matches 7 bases. The TCR comes from a woman between 70 and 85 years old with COVID-19, enrolled during active disease. Sequenced sample: peripheral blood. CDR3 protein: CASSPGTTSTDTQYF. The DNA for the CDR3 is TGTGCCAGCTCACCGGGGACTACCAGCACAGATACGCAGTATTTT.